This T cell receptor (beta chain) was profiled in a study of beta chain features in type 1 diabetes. General study findings and limits: Significant though moderate, a shortening of TCRB CDR3s appeared in all four CD4+ subsets of Type 1 diabetes patients.

With regard to this clone: Its antigen remains unidentified. Germline and junction disagree at one end, which may indicate a read error. Additional DNA sequences in this sample encode the identical CDR3.

Germline CDR1 SGHTA, CDR2 FQGNSA. This CDR3 comprises 16 residues. The sequenced template was cDNA made from the entire isolated RNA. Here immunoSEQ multiplex PCR was the method, and the copy in TCRdb shows in-frame clones only, minus some. The table includes over 40,000 clones, about 66% detected once. This chain uses TRBV7-2 with TRBJ2-3; TRBD2 aligns across 7 bases. The specimen was Tregs from blood. The sequence came from a woman under 30 with type 1 diabetes. Here the CDR3 reads CASSFQAGPSTDTQYF. The DNA for the CDR3 is TGTGCCAGCAGCTTCCAAGCGGGACCGAGCACGGATACGCAGTATTTT. The complete variable domain, with remaining parts taken from reference TRBV7-2 and TRBJ2-3, reads GAGVSQSPSNKVTEKGKDVELRCDPISGHTALYWYRQSLGQGLEFLIYFQGNSAPDKSGLPSDRFSAERTGGSVSTLTIQRTQQEDSAVYLCASSFQAGPSTDTQYFGPGTRLTVL.